The 14 T cell receptor beta chains presented below share a single source sample, sequenced in a study of blood T cell repertoires in COVID-19. This table comes from immunoSEQ multiplex PCR, and its TCRdb copy is limited to in-frame clones, with some not included. In the table there are some 31,000 clones, less than 90% of which are singletons. Sequencing input: peripheral blood. The receptor set was obtained from a woman aged 55-70 years with active COVID-19.

The genes are TRBV5-1 and TRBJ2-3, with a weak D call TRBD2 (5 bases). CDR3 length: 15 residues. Trimming cost V 3 bases and J 4 bases, with 15 bases left between them. Germline loops: CDR1 SGHRS, CDR2 YFSETQ. DNA for the CDR3: TGCGCCAGCAGCTCTTTCGGGGATGTGGCAGATACGCAGTATTTT. Its protein product is CASSSFGDVADTQYF. Filled out from reference TRBV5-1 and TRBJ2-3, the complete variable domain reads KAGVTQTPRYLIKTRGQQVTLSCSPISGHRSVSWYQQTPGQGLQFLFEYFSETQRNKGNFPGRFSGRQFSNSRSEMNVSTLELGDSALYLCASSSFGDVADTQYFGPGTRLTVL.

The V and J genes are TRBV14 and TRBJ2-7, with TRBD2 matching 8 bases. The length of the CDR3 is 15 residues. Germline lookup yields CDR1 SGHDN and CDR2 FVKESK. The V segment lost 4 bases and the J segment 6 bases; nucleotides outside the gene matches: 11. The CDR3 DNA follows: TGTGCCAGCAGCCGTCTAGCCGACCGGGGGGGCGAGCAGTACTTC. It specifies CASSRLADRGGEQYF. The full variable domain, rest sourced from reference TRBV14 and TRBJ2-7, is EAGVTQFPSHSVIEKGQTVTLRCDPISGHDNLYWYRRVMGKEIKFLLHFVKESKQDESGMPNNRFLAERTGGTYSTLKVQPAELEDSGVYFCASSRLADRGGEQYFGPGTRLTVT.

V usage is TRBV28 and J usage is TRBJ1-2; D is perhaps TRBD1 (6 bases). The CDR3 extends over 14 amino acids. Trimming took off 7 bases at V and 7 bases at J, with 19 bases between the two ends. CDR1 is MDHEN, CDR2 SYDVKM, per germline. CDR3 in DNA: TGTGCCAGCACCGAGGCAGGGGACGCGGGTGGCTACACCTTC. This sequence encodes CASTEAGDAGGYTF.

The chain has TRBV3-1 (or the pseudogene TRBV3-2) and TRBJ1-1, with 7 bases identical to TRBD1. CDR3 length: 14 amino acids. The germline gives CDR1 LGHDT, CDR2 YNNKEL (reference sequence). With V trimmed by 5 bases and J by 1 base, 4 bases remained unmatched. In nucleotides, the CDR3 is TGTGCCAGCAGCTTCGACAGGGCGAACACTGAAGCTTTCTTT. It specifies CASSFDRANTEAFF.

The chain joins TRBV10-1 to TRBJ2-1; D unresolved. Germline V gives CDR1 WNHNN, CDR2 SYGVQD (reference sequence). V shed 3 bases and J shed 3 bases, with 6 bases lying between them. This CDR3 has 13 amino acids. CDR3 coding DNA: TGCGCCAGCAGTGATAACGGCTACAATGAGCAGTTCTTC. It codes for CASSDNGYNEQFF.

The rearrangement joins TRBV5-1 to TRBJ2-3, with D hard to call. Germline V lookup: CDR1 SGHRS, CDR2 YFSETQ. This CDR3 spans 12 amino acids. Trimming removed 4 bases at V and 3 bases at J, with 6 bases between. CDR3 loop: CASSPQTDTQYF. In nucleotides, the CDR3 is TGCGCCAGCAGCCCCCAAACAGATACGCAGTATTTT.

The genes are TRBV18 and TRBJ1-1; 7 bases map to TRBD1. CDR1 and CDR2 (germline): KGHSH, LQKENI. The CDR3 totals 14 residues. J gave up 0 bases and V 5 bases, and 3 bases lay outside the gene matches. The CDR3, as DNA: TGTGCCAGCTCAACCCAGGGGGTGAACACTGAAGCTTTCTTT. Its translation is CASSTQGVNTEAFF.

The chain uses TRBV30 and TRBJ1-2; D uncertain. This CDR3 comprises 15 residues. V lost 0 bases and J 4 bases, leaving 15 bases between the germline ends. Germline CDR1 and CDR2: GTSNPN and SVGIG (reference sequence). This CDR3 reads CAWSVRGQPSYGYTF. CDR3 nucleotide sequence: TGTGCCTGGAGTGTAAGAGGGCAACCCTCCTATGGCTACACCTTC.

This clone was found a few times. The chain combines TRBV19 with TRBJ2-7; 8 nucleotides match TRBD1. The CDR3 extends over 13 amino acids. Germline V lookup: CDR1 LNHDA, CDR2 SQIVND (reference sequence). The trim removed 6 bases at V and 4 bases at J, leaving 5 bases unmatched. CDR3 in DNA: TGTGCCAGTAGCACAGGGGGAGGATACGAGCAGTACTTC. Amino acid sequence: CASSTGGGYEQYF.

The chain recombines TRBV9 with TRBJ2-5; tentatively, D is TRBD2 (7 bases). Trimming took off 3 bases at V and 5 bases at J, with 17 bases between the two ends. Germline V lookup: CDR1 SGDLS, CDR2 YYNGEE. This CDR3 has 15 amino acids. The CDR3 sequence is CASSDGPGGEETQYF. CDR3 bases: TGTGCCAGCAGCGATGGGCCGGGGGGCGAGGAGACCCAGTACTTC. Variable domain in full (rest from reference TRBV9 and TRBJ2-5): DSGVTQTPKHLITATGQRVTLRCSPRSGDLSVYWYQQSLDQGLQFLIQYYNGEERAKGNILERFSAQQFPDLHSELNLSSLELGDSALYFCASSDGPGGEETQYFGPGTRLLVL.

The chain couples TRBV12-3 or TRBV12-4 to TRBJ2-1, with D perhaps TRBD2 (5 bases). The CDR3 is 12 amino acids. V lost 8 bases and J lost 4, with 9 bases in between. Here the CDR3 reads CASGSGYNEQFF. CDR3 nucleotides: TGTGCCAGCGGCTCGGGGTACAATGAGCAGTTCTTC.

The rearrangement links TRBV2 to TRBJ2-3; 10 nucleotides agree with TRBD2. V lost 6 bases, J lost 4 bases, and 4 bases stayed unmatched. CDR1 is SNHLY and CDR2 is FYNNEI in the germline V gene. The CDR3 has 14 residues. The CDR3 loop reads CASSLAGGADTQYF. The CDR3 DNA follows: TGTGCCAGCAGCTTAGCGGGAGGTGCAGATACGCAGTATTTT.

The gene calls are TRBV2 and TRBJ1-5; D not resolved. Germline loops: CDR1 SNHLY, CDR2 FYNNEI. This CDR3 contains 13 residues. CDR3 sequence reads: CASREVGDQPQHF. CDR3 nucleotide sequence: TGTGCATCCCGGGAGGTGGGCGATCAGCCCCAGCATTTT. Looking up the rest from reference TRBV2 and TRBJ1-5 gives the full variable domain: EPEVTQTPSHQVTQMGQEVILRCVPISNHLYFYWYRQILGQKVEFLVSFYNNEISEKSEIFDDQFSVERPDGSNFTLKIRSTKLEDSAMYFCASREVGDQPQHFGDGTRLSIL.

In its sample, this clone was seen a few times. The chain employs TRBV28 and TRBJ1-2, with D possibly TRBD1 on 6 matching bases. The V end lost 1 base, the J end lost 4 bases, and 13 bases lay between the germline ends. CDR1 is MDHEN, CDR2 SYDVKM, per germline. The CDR3 is 15 residues long. CDR3 in amino acids: CASSLSSWGPYGYTF. In nucleotides, the CDR3 is TGTGCCAGCAGTTTATCTTCGTGGGGGCCCTATGGCTACACCTTC.